This T cell receptor beta chain was profiled in a study of CD8 T cells in ankylosing spondylitis. Study-level points and caveats: Reports of some motif variants in reactive arthritis synovial fluid and blood predate this one. Eight highly homologous variants made up a TCR beta motif, and this motif appeared characteristic of ankylosing spondylitis blood. Significant enrichment of disease-linked clones was reportedly seen in matched ankylosing spondylitis synovial fluid. Disease-linked clones were CD8+ and relatively rare in peripheral blood.

Library preparation for TCR beta used quantitative 5'-RACE with molecular barcodes. TCRdb analysed the 5' RACE reads with MiXCR anew, one entry per CDR3 protein. The data contain about 540,000 distinct CDR3 sequences, 10% to 15% of them singletons. The CDR3 loop spans 12 amino acids. Germline loops: CDR1 MGHRA, CDR2 YSYEKL. Trimming cost V 4 bases and J 9 bases, with 10 bases left between them. On this clonotype itself: Its antigen is not identified.

V is TRBV4-1 and J is TRBJ2-1; D gene ambiguous. Material: blood, either unsorted or a sorted T cell fraction (not recorded which). This clonotype was sampled from a male donor with ankylosing spondylitis. This chain's CDR3 is CASSPPGIEQFF. The CDR3, as DNA: TGCGCCAGCAGCCCGCCTGGGATTGAGCAGTTCTTC.